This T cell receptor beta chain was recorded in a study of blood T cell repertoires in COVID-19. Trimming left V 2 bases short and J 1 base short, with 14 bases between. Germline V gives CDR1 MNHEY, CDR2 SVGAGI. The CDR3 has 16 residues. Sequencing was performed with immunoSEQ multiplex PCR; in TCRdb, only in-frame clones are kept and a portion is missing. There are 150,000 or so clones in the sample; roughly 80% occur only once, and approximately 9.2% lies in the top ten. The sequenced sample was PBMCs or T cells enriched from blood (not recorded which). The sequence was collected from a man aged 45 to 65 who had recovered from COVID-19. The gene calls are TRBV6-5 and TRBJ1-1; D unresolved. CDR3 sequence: CASSYASVGENTEAFF. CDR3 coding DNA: TGTGCCAGCAGTTACGCCAGCGTCGGAGAGAACACTGAAGCTTTCTTT.